Below are 21 T cell receptor beta chains sequenced from a single sample in a study of OX40 agonist ivuxolimab in advanced cancers. Sequencing used immunoSEQ multiplex PCR; TCRdb keeps in-frame clones, though not all of them. This repertoire shows tens of thousands of clones, 75% to 90% found once; its top ten account for approximately 7.5%. This material consisted of CD4+ or CD8+ T cells sorted from blood, taken in a trial of the OX40 agonist ivuxolimab. These receptors originate from an adult with an advanced solid tumor such as melanoma, head and neck, liver or kidney cancer.

The chain recombines TRBV10-2 with TRBJ2-5; TRBD2 aligns across 8 bases. With the DNA end fitting TRBJ2-7 better, the J assignment may be wrong. This CDR3 region has 16 residues. Germline CDR1 is WSHSY and CDR2 is SAAADI. The CDR3 DNA is TGCGCCAGCAGTGAGTCGCGCCGGGAGGGCCCCTACGAGCAGTACTTC. Amino acids: CASSESRREGPYEQYF.

V is TRBV14 and J is TRBJ2-5, with 10 bases aligning to TRBD1. The V segment lost 4 bases and the J segment 6 bases; nucleotides outside the gene matches: 11. The CDR3 is 16 residues long. Germline-derived CDR1 and CDR2 are SGHDN and FVKESK. DNA of the CDR3: TGTGCCAGCAGCCGAGGATCAGGACAGGGGGAAAAGACCCAGTACTTC. Amino acid sequence: CASSRGSGQGEKTQYF.

The rearrangement joins TRBV4-3 to TRBJ2-1; D is perhaps TRBD1 (6 bases). CDR3 length: 15 amino acids. Trimming left V 5 bases short and J 1 base short, with 12 bases between. Germline V gene data show CDR1 as LGHNA and CDR2 as YSLEER. The CDR3 region is CASSWGTGSYNEQFF. The CDR3 nucleotides are TGCGCCAGCAGCTGGGGAACAGGGTCCTACAATGAGCAGTTCTTC.

The chain uses TRBV5-6 and TRBJ2-1; TRBD2 matches 12 bases. There are 17 residues in the CDR3. V was clipped by 0 bases and J by 1 base; unmatched bases: 2. Germline CDR1 is SGHDT and CDR2 is YYEEEE. The CDR3 region is CASSLELAGGSYNEQFF. The CDR3 DNA reads as TGTGCCAGCAGCTTGGAACTAGCGGGGGGTTCCTACAATGAGCAGTTCTTC.

The chain recombines TRBV20-1 with TRBJ2-2; D not resolved. V shed 5 bases and J shed 10 bases, with 5 bases lying between them. This CDR3 has 9 amino acids. The V gene's germline CDR1 is DFQATT and CDR2 SNEGSKA (reference sequence). The chain's CDR3 is CSALAELFF. The CDR3 DNA follows: TGCAGTGCTCTCGCGGAGCTGTTTTTT.

In regard to this clone: At one of its ends the junction is not consistent with the germline gene, which may arise from a read error. J is TRBJ2-7 and V is TRBV6-4; D may be TRBD1 (11 bases). Germline V CDR1 and CDR2: MRHNA, SNTAGT. This CDR3 has 18 residues. CDR3 sequence (DNA): TGTGCCAGCACTGACGGGACAGGGGGGACTAGCGAAACCTACGAGCAGTACTTC. Its protein is CASTDGTGGTSETYEQYF.

The chain joins TRBV5-1 to TRBJ2-7; the match to TRBD2 covers 8 bases. The germline CDR1 and CDR2 sequences are SGHRS and YFSETQ. The CDR3 runs to 19 residues. After removal of 1 base from V and 0 bases from J, the junction contained 15 bases not matched to a gene. The CDR3 nucleotides are TGCGCCAGCAGCTTGCGATCTAGCGGGCCTTCATCGAGCTCCTACGAGCAGTACTTC. Translating gives CASSLRSSGPSSSSYEQYF.

This clone came up once. The chain employs TRBV11-3 and TRBJ2-3, with 10 bases that match TRBD2. V was clipped by 4 bases and J by 8 bases; unmatched bases: 6. CDR1 is SGHNT, CDR2 YENEEA, per germline. The CDR3 length is 14 residues. The CDR3 is CASSSSGSLGTQYF. Here the CDR3 DNA reads TGTGCCAGCAGCTCTAGCGGGAGCTTGGGTACGCAGTATTTT. The full variable domain, rest sourced from reference TRBV11-3 and TRBJ2-3, is EAGVVQSPRYKIIEKKQPVAFWCNPISGHNTLYWYLQNLGQGPELLIRYENEEAVDDSQLPKDRFSAERLKGVDSTLKIQPAELGDSAVYLCASSSSGSLGTQYFGPGTRLTVL.

The chain carries TRBV4-1 and TRBJ2-7, with TRBD1 identical over 10 bases. Trimming at V came to 0 bases and at J to 7 bases, leaving 6 bases not matched to a gene. Germline CDR1 is MGHRA and CDR2 is YSYEKL. The CDR3 totals 15 residues. The CDR3: CASSQDWGQGREQYF. The CDR3 DNA is TGCGCCAGCAGCCAAGATTGGGGACAGGGGAGGGAGCAGTACTTC.

This chain connects TRBV6-5 to TRBJ2-1, with D perhaps matching TRBD1 (6 bases). The V and J ends lost 0 bases and 9 bases respectively, with 9 bases between them. CDR1 and CDR2 from the germline V gene are MNHEY and SVGAGI. This CDR3 is built from 13 residues. The CDR3 is CASSYSGASEQFF. The CDR3 DNA reads as TGTGCCAGCAGTTACTCGGGGGCGAGTGAGCAGTTCTTC.

The V call is TRBV6-5, the J call TRBJ2-7, with 8 bases matching TRBD1. Trimming removed 1 base from V and 5 bases from J; junction bases left unmatched: 1. This CDR3 region has 13 residues. Germline CDR1 reads MNHEY; CDR2 reads SVGAGI. CDR3 region: CASSYYRGNEQYF. DNA for the CDR3: TGTGCCAGCAGTTACTACAGGGGGAACGAGCAGTACTTC.

The chain links TRBV19 to TRBJ2-3; D is uncertain. The CDR3 totals 15 residues. V lost 5 bases and J 3 bases, leaving 15 bases between the germline ends. CDR1 is LNHDA, CDR2 SQIVND, per germline (reference sequence). The DNA for the CDR3 is TGTGCCAGTAGTCCTTACCAGACCGGGACAGATACGCAGTATTTT. Translated, it gives CASSPYQTGTDTQYF.

The gene calls are TRBV6-6 and TRBJ2-2; TRBD1 matches 7 bases. The CDR3 runs to 15 residues. The germline V gene encodes CDR1 MNHNY and CDR2 SVGAGI (reference sequence). J was trimmed by 6 bases and V by 8 bases; bases with no gene match: 12. The CDR3 spells CASQPTGEGAGELFF. DNA for the CDR3: TGTGCCAGCCAACCTACAGGGGAAGGGGCCGGGGAGCTGTTTTTT.

The chain is built from TRBV6-5 and TRBJ2-7; D may be TRBD1 (5 bases). V was clipped by 6 bases and J by 2 bases, with 14 bases between them. Looked up from germline, CDR1 is MNHEY and CDR2 is SVGAGI. CDR3 length: 14 residues. CDR3 in amino acids: CASSNLDIPYEQYF. CDR3 in DNA: TGTGCCAGCAGCAACCTGGACATCCCCTACGAGCAGTACTTC.

The chain employs TRBV5-5 and TRBJ2-7; TRBD1 matches 9 bases. Germline CDR1 and CDR2: SGHKS and YYEKEE (reference sequence). The CDR3 totals 15 residues. Trimming took 4 bases from V and 3 from J; bases not matched to a gene: 8. The CDR3 DNA sequence: TGTGCCAGCAGCCCGATGACAGGGGGATACTACGAGCAGTACTTC. It codes for CASSPMTGGYYEQYF. Together with reference TRBV5-5 and TRBJ2-7, the CDR3 gives the full variable domain: DAGVTQSPTHLIKTRGQQVTLRCSPISGHKSVSWYQQVLGQGPQFIFQYYEKEERGRGNFPDRFSARQFPNYSSELNVNALLLGDSALYLCASSPMTGGYYEQYFGPGTRLTVT.

The gene calls are TRBV6-5 and TRBJ2-7; TRBD2 aligns across 9 bases. The CDR3 runs to 13 residues. The junction had 7 bases not matched to a gene; V was cut back by 10 bases and J by 3 bases. Germline V gives CDR1 MNHEY, CDR2 SVGAGI. In DNA form, the CDR3 reads TGTGCCACCAAGACTAGCGGAGGCTACGAGCAGTACTTC. Translation gives CATKTSGGYEQYF.

This sequence joins TRBV6-6 and TRBJ2-5; 8 bases are a match to TRBD1. Germline V gene data show CDR1 as MNHNY and CDR2 as SVGAGI (reference sequence). The CDR3 covers 13 residues. V trimming: 8 bases; J trimming: 2 bases; junction bases outside the gene matches: 4. Written as DNA, the CDR3 is TGTGCCAGCCGAGGGGACAGGCAAGAGACCCAGTACTTC. Protein: CASRGDRQETQYF.

The V call is TRBV5-1, the J call TRBJ2-1; TRBD2 matches 14 bases. The V and J ends lost 5 bases and 10 bases, in that order; junction bases with no gene match: 8. This CDR3 contains 15 residues. The germline V gene has CDR1 SGHRS and CDR2 YFSETQ. In nucleotides, the CDR3 is TGCGCCAGCAGAAGGGGACTAGCGGGAGCCGGAGAGCAGTTCTTC. This sequence encodes CASRRGLAGAGEQFF.

This chain links TRBV6-1 with TRBJ2-3; D is undetermined. CDR1 is MNHNS, CDR2 SASEGT, per germline. V shed 5 bases and J shed 2 bases, with 2 bases lying between them. The CDR3 runs 11 residues. Written as DNA, the CDR3 is TGTGCCAGCAGTTCCACAGATACGCAGTATTTT. It yields the protein CASSSTDTQYF.

The V call is TRBV2, the J call TRBJ1-1, with a tentative D call TRBD1 (6 bases). Germline CDR1 and CDR2: SNHLY and FYNNEI. This CDR3 has 13 residues. The germline V and J ends were trimmed by 11 bases and 2 bases, with 15 bases remaining between them. CDR3 sequence (DNA): TGTGCCGGACAACAGGGAATTAACACTGAAGCTTTCTTT. Its protein is CAGQQGINTEAFF.

This rearrangement joins TRBV6-1 to TRBJ2-1; 8 bases are shared with TRBD1. With V trimmed by 8 bases and J by 3 bases, 9 bases remained unmatched. The CDR3 consists of 15 residues. The germline gives CDR1 MNHNS, CDR2 SASEGT. In DNA, the CDR3 is TGTGCCAGCTGTGTTAGAGGACAGGGCTACAATGAGCAGTTCTTC. It codes for CASCVRGQGYNEQFF.